The 26 T cell receptor beta chains below come from one sample, sequenced in a study of CD8 T cells in ankylosing spondylitis. General study points: A TCR beta motif of fewer than ten highly homologous variants seemed to mark ankylosing spondylitis blood.

TCRdb redid the calling of the 5' RACE reads with MiXCR, one entry per CDR3 protein. The profile shows roughly 470,000 distinct CDR3 sequences, approximately 26% of them singletons. No cognate antigen is known for these TCRs. The sample consisted of blood, either unsorted or a sorted T cell fraction (not recorded which). The receptors stem from a male donor with ankylosing spondylitis.

A note on this clonotype: One end of the junction fails to match germline, which may point to a read error. The rearrangement joins TRBV20-1 to TRBJ2-7; tentative D call: TRBD1 (6 bases). The CDR3 extends over 16 amino acids. The germline V gene encodes CDR1 DFQATT and CDR2 SNEGSKA (reference sequence). The CDR3 nucleotides are TGCAGTGCTAGAAACACAAGACAGGCCGCCGGGGAATTGATTTTTTTC. Protein product: CSARNTRQAAGELIFF.

V is TRBV29-1 and J is TRBJ2-1, with D possibly being TRBD2 (6 bases). V gave up 4 bases and J gave up 2 bases, with 9 bases separating them. Germline lookup yields CDR1 SQVTM and CDR2 ANQGSEA. The CDR3 consists of 13 residues. CDR3 residues: CSVASATYNEQFF. Here the CDR3 DNA reads TGCAGCGTTGCTAGCGCTACCTACAATGAGCAGTTCTTC.

The gene calls are TRBV20-1 and TRBJ2-2, with 10 bases fitting TRBD2. The CDR3 covers 17 residues. The germline V gene has CDR1 DFQATT and CDR2 SNEGSKA (reference sequence). After removal of 0 bases from V and 5 bases from J, the junction contained 9 bases not matched to a gene. The CDR3 spells CSARDRLAGVWTGELFF. In nucleotides, the CDR3 is TGCAGTGCTAGAGATCGTCTAGCGGGAGTTTGGACCGGGGAGCTGTTTTTT.

This clonotype has ten or more counts. The chain has TRBV15 and TRBJ1-1; D gene uncertain. CDR3 length: 14 amino acids. CDR1 and CDR2 (germline): LNHNV, YYDKDF (reference sequence). Trimming pared 1 base from V and 6 bases from J, leaving 12 bases between. Here the CDR3 DNA reads TGTGCCACCAGCAGAGGCCCCCTCGGTTCTGAAGCTTTCTTT. This sequence encodes CATSRGPLGSEAFF.

The gene calls are TRBV11-2 and TRBJ1-5; no firm D call. This CDR3 comprises 11 residues. Between the trimmed V and J ends, which lost 5 bases and 6 bases, there was a span of 5 bases. CDR1 and CDR2 (germline): SGHAT, FQNNGV. The CDR3, as DNA: TGTGCCAGCAGCACCTGTCAGCCCCAGCATTTT. It translates to CASSTCQPQHF.

Written as DNA, the CDR3 is TGTGCCAGCAGCTTGGTGAGGACAGTGAAACCTTTCTTT. It yields the protein CASSLVRTVKPFF. This chain joins TRBV7-9 and TRBJ1-1, with D possibly matching TRBD1 (6 bases). The V gene's germline CDR1 is SEHNR and CDR2 FQNEAQ (reference sequence). V dropped 3 bases and J dropped 12 bases, with 17 bases sitting between them. The CDR3 runs to 13 residues.

This clonotype was picked up a small number of times. The J gene is TRBJ1-1, the V gene TRBV20-1; no clear D. This CDR3 comprises 13 residues. Deletions cut 1 base from V and 2 bases from J, with 8 bases between. Germline CDR1 reads DFQATT; CDR2 reads SNEGSKA (reference sequence). The CDR3 reads CSARVNVNTEAFF. Here the CDR3 DNA reads TGCAGTGCTAGAGTCAACGTTAACACTGAAGCTTTCTTT.

The table lists this clonotype with many counts. CDR3 nucleotides: TGTGCCAGCAGTCGGGACGGGACTCGTCAAGAGACCCAGTACTTC. Translating it yields CASSRDGTRQETQYF. The rearrangement uses TRBV12-3 or TRBV12-4 and TRBJ2-5, with D possibly TRBD2 on 6 matching bases. V lost 5 bases and J lost 2, with 15 bases in between. CDR3 length: 15 amino acids.

This clonotype was counted between two and nine times. The rearrangement links TRBV5-1 to TRBJ2-2; D is perhaps TRBD1 (6 bases). The CDR3 is 15 amino acids. Trimming left V 4 bases short and J 3 bases short, with 13 bases between. Per the germline V gene, CDR1 is SGHRS and CDR2 is YFSETQ. The chain's CDR3 is CASSEQGLHTGELFF. CDR3 in DNA: TGCGCCAGCAGCGAACAGGGTTTGCACACCGGGGAGCTGTTTTTT.

This clonotype was counted between two and nine times. The V and J genes are TRBV29-1 and TRBJ2-6; 11 bases line up with TRBD1. V lost 6 bases, J lost 4 bases, and 5 bases stayed unmatched. CDR3 length: 15 amino acids. Germline CDR1 is SQVTM and CDR2 is ANQGSEA. In nucleotides, the CDR3 is TGCAGCGTCGGACAGGGGGCTTCGGGGGCCAACGTCCTGACTTTC. Its protein product is CSVGQGASGANVLTF.

The V and J genes are TRBV21-1 and TRBJ1-4. TRBV21-1 is a known pseudogene. The CDR3 runs to 14 residues. The CDR3 region is CASSKVDLNEKLFF. The CDR3 DNA reads TGTGCCAGCAGCAAAGTGGACCTAAATGAAAAACTGTTTTTT.

In its sample, this clonotype was seen a few times. The CDR3 region has the DNA TGTGCCAGCAGTGGGGGCAGTGAAGCTTTCTTT. Residues: CASSGGSEAFF. This chain uses TRBV2 with TRBJ1-1; tentative D call: TRBD1 (5 bases). The CDR3 length is 11 residues. Trimming stripped 4 bases from V and 7 bases from J, with 7 bases between. CDR1 SNHLY and CDR2 FYNNEI come from the germline V gene.

The chain joins TRBV10-3 to TRBJ1-2, with D possibly matching TRBD1 (5 bases). The CDR3 extends over 14 amino acids. V was cut by 0 bases and J by 4 bases, with 9 bases left in between. The germline gives CDR1 ENHRY, CDR2 SYGVKD. The CDR3 DNA reads as TGTGCCATCAGTGAGTCCGGGGGGATCTATGGCTACACCTTC. It encodes CAISESGGIYGYTF.

The table lists this clonotype with many counts. V usage is TRBV20-1 and J usage is TRBJ2-5, with 12 nucleotides matching TRBD2. Germline V gene sequence: CDR1 DFQATT, CDR2 SNEGSKA (reference sequence). The ends lost 1 base at V and 4 bases at J; junction bases unmatched: 10. The CDR3 runs 17 residues. DNA for the CDR3: TGCAGTGCTAGAGGGGGGACTAGCGGGCCAGGCCGAGAGACCCAGTACTTC. It encodes CSARGGTSGPGRETQYF.

The sample holds a few counts of this clonotype. The chain recombines TRBV29-1 with TRBJ2-2, with 10 nucleotides matching TRBD1. J gave up 2 bases and V 7 bases, and 7 bases lay outside the gene matches. The germline V gene encodes CDR1 SQVTM and CDR2 ANQGSEA. The CDR3 is 15 residues long. The CDR3 nucleotides are TGCAGCGCCACAACGACAGGGGGCAACACCGGGGAGCTGTTTTTT. This gives the protein CSATTTGGNTGELFF.

This clonotype was counted many times. This rearrangement joins TRBV5-1 to TRBJ2-1; D perhaps matches TRBD1 (6 bases). V lost 0 bases to trimming and J lost 3 bases, with 7 bases between them. The germline V gene has CDR1 SGHRS and CDR2 YFSETQ. The CDR3 spans 14 residues. The CDR3 spells CASSLGDNYNEQFF. The CDR3 nucleotides are TGCGCCAGCAGCTTGGGGGACAACTACAATGAGCAGTTCTTC.

This clonotype was detected only a few times. J is TRBJ2-7 and V is TRBV5-1; 7 nucleotides line up with TRBD1. This CDR3 is built from 15 residues. The V segment lost 0 bases and the J segment 2 bases; nucleotides outside the gene matches: 5. Germline assignment: CDR1 SGHRS and CDR2 YFSETQ. The CDR3 spells CASSLGQGFAYEQYV. CDR3 bases: TGCGCCAGCAGCTTGGGACAGGGTTTTGCCTACGAGCAGTACGTC.

This clonotype showed up many times. V and J are TRBV7-2 and TRBJ2-1, with a possible D match to TRBD2 (6 bases). This CDR3 has 15 residues. The ends were cut back, 6 bases at V and 4 bases at J, with 16 bases in the middle. Germline lookup yields CDR1 SGHTA and CDR2 FQGNSA. This CDR3 reads CASRLSRGIYNEQFF. The CDR3 coding sequence is TGTGCCAGCAGACTTTCGCGGGGTATTTACAATGAGCAGTTCTTC. The full variable domain, completed using reference TRBV7-2 and TRBJ2-1, is GAGVSQSPSNKVTEKGKDVELRCDPISGHTALYWYRQSLGQGLEFLIYFQGNSAPDKSGLPSDRFSAERTGGSVSTLTIQRTQQEDSAVYLCASRLSRGIYNEQFFGPGTRLTVL.

The sample holds a few counts of this clonotype. CDR3 in DNA: TGTGCCAGCAGTTTATCGAGTACAGGGATGAACACTGAAGCTTTCTTT. This translates into CASSLSSTGMNTEAFF. The rearrangement joins TRBV12-3 or TRBV12-4 to TRBJ1-1; tentative D call: TRBD1 (6 bases). The CDR3 spans 16 residues. V was clipped by 2 bases and J by 0 bases, with 13 bases between them.

Ten or more counts support this clonotype. The chain is built from TRBV5-1 and TRBJ2-7; 11 bases are shared with TRBD2. Germline-derived CDR1 and CDR2 are SGHRS and YFSETQ. The V gene end was trimmed by 3 bases and the J gene end by 1 base; junction bases not matched to a gene: 9. The CDR3 spans 17 residues. The CDR3 sequence is CASSSGLAVKGSYEQYF. CDR3 in DNA: TGCGCCAGCAGCTCGGGACTAGCGGTGAAAGGGTCCTACGAGCAGTACTTC.

This clonotype has a single count. The genes are TRBV6-1 and TRBJ2-3; 7 bases are a match to TRBD2. V shed 4 bases and J 0 bases; nucleotides not matched to a gene: 7. The CDR3 covers 16 residues. Germline V gene data show CDR1 as MNHNS and CDR2 as SASEGT. The CDR3 here is CASSAQGGASTDTQYF. Here the CDR3 DNA reads TGTGCCAGCAGTGCCCAGGGAGGGGCCAGCACAGATACGCAGTATTTT.

This clonotype was recorded a few times. The chain carries TRBV12-3 or TRBV12-4 and TRBJ2-6; D uncertain. The CDR3 consists of 15 residues. Trimming left V 5 bases short and J 0 bases short, with 8 bases between. The CDR3 reads CASSNRVSGANVLTF. CDR3 DNA sequence: TGTGCCAGCAGTAACCGCGTCTCTGGGGCCAACGTCCTGACTTTC.

The J gene is TRBJ1-1, the V gene TRBV7-2, with 8 bases matching TRBD1. The germline gives CDR1 SGHTA, CDR2 FQGNSA. CDR3 length: 16 amino acids. The ends lost 5 bases at V and 4 bases at J; junction bases unmatched: 12. The CDR3 region is CASSLRTGHRSTEAFF. The CDR3 nucleotides are TGTGCCAGCAGCCTGCGGACAGGGCATCGGAGCACTGAAGCTTTCTTT.

This chain connects TRBV7-2 to TRBJ1-5, with 11 bases that match TRBD1. This CDR3 has 16 residues. Looked up from germline, CDR1 is SGHTA and CDR2 is FQGNSA. V lost 5 bases to trimming and J lost 1 base; unmatched junction nucleotides: 4. The CDR3 DNA follows: TGTGCCAGCAGCGGCAGGGACAGGGGGAGCAATCAGCCCCAGCATTTT. Translating gives CASSGRDRGSNQPQHF.

This chain links TRBV10-3 with TRBJ1-2; perhaps TRBD1 as D (5 bases). CDR3 size: 14 residues. The V gene's germline CDR1 is ENHRY and CDR2 SYGVKD. Trimming removed 4 bases at V and 4 bases at J, with 13 bases between. This chain's CDR3 is CAISAGLRGYGYTF. CDR3 sequence (DNA): TGTGCCATCAGTGCAGGCTTGAGGGGCTATGGCTACACCTTC.

This clonotype was recorded at least ten times. The V gene is TRBV20-1, the J gene TRBJ1-2; 8 bases fit TRBD1. The CDR3 totals 13 residues. The V segment lost 3 bases and the J segment 8 bases; nucleotides outside the gene matches: 8. Per germline, CDR1 DFQATT and CDR2 SNEGSKA (reference sequence). CDR3 in amino acids: CSASRGQDGGYTF. The CDR3 coding sequence is TGCAGTGCTAGCCGGGGACAGGACGGCGGCTACACCTTC.